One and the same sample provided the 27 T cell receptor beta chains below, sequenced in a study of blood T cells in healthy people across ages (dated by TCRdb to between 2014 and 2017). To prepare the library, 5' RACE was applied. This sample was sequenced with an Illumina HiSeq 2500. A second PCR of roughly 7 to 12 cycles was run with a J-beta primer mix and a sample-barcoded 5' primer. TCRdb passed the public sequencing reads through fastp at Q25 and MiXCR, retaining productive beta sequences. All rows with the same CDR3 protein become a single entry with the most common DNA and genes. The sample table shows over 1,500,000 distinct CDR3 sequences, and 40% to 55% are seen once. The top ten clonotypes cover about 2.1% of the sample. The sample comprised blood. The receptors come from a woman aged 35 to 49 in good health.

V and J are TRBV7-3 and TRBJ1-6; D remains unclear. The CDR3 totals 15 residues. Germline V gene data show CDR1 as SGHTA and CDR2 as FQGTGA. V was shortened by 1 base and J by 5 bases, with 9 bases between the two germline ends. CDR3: CASSLSLGNNSPLHF. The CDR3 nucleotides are TGTGCCAGCAGCTTAAGTTTGGGGAATAATTCACCCCTCCACTTT.

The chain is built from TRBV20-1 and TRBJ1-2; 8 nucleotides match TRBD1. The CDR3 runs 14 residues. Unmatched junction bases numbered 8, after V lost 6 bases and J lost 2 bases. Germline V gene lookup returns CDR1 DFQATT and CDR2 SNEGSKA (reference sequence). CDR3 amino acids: CSADGTGNNYGYTF. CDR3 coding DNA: TGCAGTGCCGACGGGACAGGAAACAACTATGGCTACACCTTC.

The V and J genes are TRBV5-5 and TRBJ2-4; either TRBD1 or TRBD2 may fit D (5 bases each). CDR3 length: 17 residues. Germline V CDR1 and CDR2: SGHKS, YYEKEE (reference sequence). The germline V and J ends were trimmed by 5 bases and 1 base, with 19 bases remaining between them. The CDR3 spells CASSSSGTQRAKNIQYF. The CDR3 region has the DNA TGTGCCAGCAGTTCCTCCGGGACCCAGAGGGCCAAAAACATTCAGTACTTC.

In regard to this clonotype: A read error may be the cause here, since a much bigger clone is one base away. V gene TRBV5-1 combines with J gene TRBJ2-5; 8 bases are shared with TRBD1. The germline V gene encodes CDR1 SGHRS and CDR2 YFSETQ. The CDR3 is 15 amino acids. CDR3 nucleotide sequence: TGCGCCAACAGCTTGGTGCCAGGGGGCGTAGAGACCCAGTACTTC. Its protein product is CANSLVPGGVETQYF. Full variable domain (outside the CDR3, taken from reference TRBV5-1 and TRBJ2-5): KAGVTQTPRYLIKTRGQQVTLSCSPISGHRSVSWYQQTPGQGLQFLFEYFSETQRNKGNFPGRFSGRQFSNSRSEMNVSTLELGDSALYLCANSLVPGGVETQYFGPGTRLLVL.

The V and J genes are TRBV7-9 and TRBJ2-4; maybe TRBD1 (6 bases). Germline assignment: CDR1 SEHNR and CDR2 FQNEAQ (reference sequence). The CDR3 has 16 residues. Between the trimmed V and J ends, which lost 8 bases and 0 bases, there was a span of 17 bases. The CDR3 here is CASAGRGGLAKNIQYF. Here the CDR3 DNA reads TGTGCCAGCGCTGGTCGTGGGGGCCTAGCCAAAAACATTCAGTACTTC.

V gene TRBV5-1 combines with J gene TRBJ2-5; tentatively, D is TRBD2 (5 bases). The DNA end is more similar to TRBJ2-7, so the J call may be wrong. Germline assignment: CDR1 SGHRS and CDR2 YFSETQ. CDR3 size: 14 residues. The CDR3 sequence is CASSSEGSPYEQYF. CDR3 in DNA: TGCGCCAGCAGCTCAGAGGGCAGTCCCTACGAGCAGTACTTC.

As DNA, the CDR3 is TGTGCCAGCAGTTACGGCGGACTTGCAGATACGCAGTATTTT. Translating gives CASSYGGLADTQYF. The V gene is TRBV6-2 or TRBV6-3, the J gene TRBJ2-3; a possible D gene is TRBD2 (5 bases). Germline V CDR1 and CDR2: MNHEY, SVGEGT. The V end lost 2 bases, the J end lost 4 bases, and 10 bases lay between the germline ends. This CDR3 spans 14 amino acids.

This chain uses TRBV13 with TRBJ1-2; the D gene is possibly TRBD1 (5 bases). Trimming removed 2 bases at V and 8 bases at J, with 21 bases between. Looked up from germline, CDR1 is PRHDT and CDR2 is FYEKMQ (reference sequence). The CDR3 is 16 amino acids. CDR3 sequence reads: CASSLSGDSELGGYTF. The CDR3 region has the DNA TGTGCCAGCAGCTTATCGGGAGACAGCGAGTTGGGAGGCTACACCTTC.

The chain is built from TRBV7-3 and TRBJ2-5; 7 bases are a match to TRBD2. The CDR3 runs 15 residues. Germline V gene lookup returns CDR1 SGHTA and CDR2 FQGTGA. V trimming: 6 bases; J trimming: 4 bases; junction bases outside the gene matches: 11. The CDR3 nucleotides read TGTGCCAGCAGTCGAGGGAGGGTTGAGAGAGAGACCCAGTACTTC. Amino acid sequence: CASSRGRVERETQYF.

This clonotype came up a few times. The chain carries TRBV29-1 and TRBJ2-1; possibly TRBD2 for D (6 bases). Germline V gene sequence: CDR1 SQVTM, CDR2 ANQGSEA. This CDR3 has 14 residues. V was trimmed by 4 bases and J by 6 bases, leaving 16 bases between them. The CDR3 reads CSVGVGLGGNEQFF. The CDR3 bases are TGCAGCGTTGGGGTGGGACTGGGAGGCAATGAGCAGTTCTTC.

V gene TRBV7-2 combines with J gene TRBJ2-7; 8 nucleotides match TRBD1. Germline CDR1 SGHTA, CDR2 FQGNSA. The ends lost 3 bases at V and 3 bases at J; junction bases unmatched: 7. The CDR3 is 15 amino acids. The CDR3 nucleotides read TGTGCCAGCAGCTTGTCCCTCGACAGGGGCTACGAGCAGTACTTC. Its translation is CASSLSLDRGYEQYF.

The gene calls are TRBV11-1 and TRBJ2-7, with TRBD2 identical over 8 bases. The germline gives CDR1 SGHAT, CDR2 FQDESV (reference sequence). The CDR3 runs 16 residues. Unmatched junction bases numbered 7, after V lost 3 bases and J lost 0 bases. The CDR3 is CASSLNAGGSSYEQYF. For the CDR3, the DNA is TGTGCCAGCAGCTTGAACGCGGGGGGAAGCTCCTACGAGCAGTACTTC.

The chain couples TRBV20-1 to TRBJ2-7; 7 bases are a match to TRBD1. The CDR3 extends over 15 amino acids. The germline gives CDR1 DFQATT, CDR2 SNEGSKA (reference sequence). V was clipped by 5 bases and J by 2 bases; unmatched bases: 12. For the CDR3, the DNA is TGCAGTGCTCCACAAGTTAACAGGGGCCCCTACGAGCAGTACTTC. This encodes CSAPQVNRGPYEQYF.

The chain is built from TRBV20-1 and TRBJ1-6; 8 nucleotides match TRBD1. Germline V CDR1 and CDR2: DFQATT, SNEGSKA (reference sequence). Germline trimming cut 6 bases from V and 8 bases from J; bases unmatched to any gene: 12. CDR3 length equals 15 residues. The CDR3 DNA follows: TGCAGTGCCAAAGGTACGACAGGGGAGGATTCACCCCTCCACTTT. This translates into CSAKGTTGEDSPLHF.

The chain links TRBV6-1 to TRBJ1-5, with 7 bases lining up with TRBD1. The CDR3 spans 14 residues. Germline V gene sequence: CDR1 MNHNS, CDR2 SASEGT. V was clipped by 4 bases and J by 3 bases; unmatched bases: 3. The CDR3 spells CASSGQGFNQPQHF. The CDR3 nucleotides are TGTGCCAGCAGTGGACAGGGCTTCAATCAGCCCCAGCATTTT.

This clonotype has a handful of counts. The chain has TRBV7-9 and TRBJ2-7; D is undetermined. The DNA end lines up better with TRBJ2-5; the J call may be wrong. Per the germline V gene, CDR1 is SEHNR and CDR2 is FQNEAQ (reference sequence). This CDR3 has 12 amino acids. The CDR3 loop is CASSLSGWTQYF. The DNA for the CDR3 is TGTGCCAGCAGCTTATCGGGCTGGACCCAGTACTTC.

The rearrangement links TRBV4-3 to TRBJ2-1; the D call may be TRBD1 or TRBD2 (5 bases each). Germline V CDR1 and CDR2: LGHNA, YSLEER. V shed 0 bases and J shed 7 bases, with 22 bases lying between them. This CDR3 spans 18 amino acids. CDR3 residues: CASSQEPGTGPTGNEQFF. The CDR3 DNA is TGCGCCAGCAGCCAAGAGCCAGGTACAGGTCCTACGGGAAATGAGCAGTTCTTC.

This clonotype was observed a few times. The DNA of the CDR3 is TGTGCCAGCAGTTTGGGAGGGGTTTTGGGCACAGATACGCAGTATTTT. As protein: CASSLGGVLGTDTQYF. V usage is TRBV25-1 and J usage is TRBJ2-3; 7 bases match TRBD2. Germline V gives CDR1 MGHDK, CDR2 SYGVNS. The V gene end was trimmed by 5 bases and the J gene end by 1 base; junction bases not matched to a gene: 9. This CDR3 contains 16 residues.

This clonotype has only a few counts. CDR3 region: CASSLSAKTQYF. For the CDR3, the DNA is TGTGCCAGCAGCTTATCGGCTAAGACCCAGTACTTC. V and J are TRBV7-8 and TRBJ2-5; D remains ambiguous. There are 12 residues in the CDR3. The V gene lost 2 bases and the J gene lost 6 bases, with 7 bases spanning the gap. Looked up from germline, CDR1 is SGHVS and CDR2 is FQNEAQ.

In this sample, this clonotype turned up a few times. Here the CDR3 DNA reads TGCAGCGTTGGGGTACCAGCGGATGTCACAGATACGCAGTATTTT. Its translation is CSVGVPADVTDTQYF. V gene TRBV29-1 combines with J gene TRBJ2-3; possible D gene TRBD2, 5 bases. Germline V lookup: CDR1 SQVTM, CDR2 ANQGSEA. With 4 bases removed from V and 2 bases from J, the gap between germline ends came to 16 bases. This CDR3 has 15 residues.

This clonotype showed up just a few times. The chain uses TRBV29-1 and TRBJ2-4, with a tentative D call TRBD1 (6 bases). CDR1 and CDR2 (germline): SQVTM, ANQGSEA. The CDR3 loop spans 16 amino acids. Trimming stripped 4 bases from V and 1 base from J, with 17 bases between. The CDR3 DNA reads TGCAGCGTTGGGGGTTGGCAGGGGAACGCCAAAAACATTCAGTACTTC. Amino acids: CSVGGWQGNAKNIQYF.

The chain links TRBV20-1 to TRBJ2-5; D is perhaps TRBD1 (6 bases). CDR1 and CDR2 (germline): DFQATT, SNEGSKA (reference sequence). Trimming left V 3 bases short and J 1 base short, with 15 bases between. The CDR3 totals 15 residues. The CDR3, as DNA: TGCAGTGCTAGCAGCACGGAGGACAGCCAAGAGACCCAGTACTTC. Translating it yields CSASSTEDSQETQYF.

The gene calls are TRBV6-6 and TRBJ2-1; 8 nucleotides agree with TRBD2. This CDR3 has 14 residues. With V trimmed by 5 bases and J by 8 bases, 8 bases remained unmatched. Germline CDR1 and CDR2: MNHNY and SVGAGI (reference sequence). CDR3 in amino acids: CASSKRGGQDEQFF. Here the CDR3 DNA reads TGTGCCAGCAGTAAACGGGGGGGCCAGGATGAGCAGTTCTTC.

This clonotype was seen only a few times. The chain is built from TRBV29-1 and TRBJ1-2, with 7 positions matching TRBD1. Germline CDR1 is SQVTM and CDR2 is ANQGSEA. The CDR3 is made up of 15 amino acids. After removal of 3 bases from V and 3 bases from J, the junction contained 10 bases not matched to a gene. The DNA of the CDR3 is TGCAGCGTTGATTGGCCCGCCGGGACAGACTATGGCTACACCTTC. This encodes CSVDWPAGTDYGYTF. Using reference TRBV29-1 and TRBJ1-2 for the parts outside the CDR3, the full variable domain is SAVISQKPSRDICQRGTSLTIQCQVDSQVTMMFWYRQQPGQSLTLIATANQGSEATYESGFVIDKFPISRPNLTFSTLTVSNMSPEDSSIYLCSVDWPAGTDYGYTFGSGTRLTVV.

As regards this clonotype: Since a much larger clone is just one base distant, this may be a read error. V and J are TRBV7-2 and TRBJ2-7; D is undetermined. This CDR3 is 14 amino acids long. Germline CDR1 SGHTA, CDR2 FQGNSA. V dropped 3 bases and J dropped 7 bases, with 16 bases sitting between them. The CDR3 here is CASSLSSSYNEQYF. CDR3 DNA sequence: TGTGCCAGCAGCTTGAGCAGCTCCTACAATGAGCAGTACTTC.

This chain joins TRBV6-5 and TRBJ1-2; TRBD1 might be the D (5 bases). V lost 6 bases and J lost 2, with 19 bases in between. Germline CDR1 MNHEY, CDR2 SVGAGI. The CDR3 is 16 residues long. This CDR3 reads CASSHSAGDENYGYTF. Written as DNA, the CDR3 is TGTGCCAGCAGCCACTCGGCGGGGGACGAAAACTATGGCTACACCTTC.

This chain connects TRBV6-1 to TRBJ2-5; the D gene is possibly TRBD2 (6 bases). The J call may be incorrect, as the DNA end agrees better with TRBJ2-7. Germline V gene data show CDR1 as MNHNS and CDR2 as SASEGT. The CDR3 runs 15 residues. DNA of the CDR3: TGTGCCAGCAGTGAATTGTCCGGGACTCGCGGCGAGCAGTACTTC. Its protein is CASSELSGTRGEQYF.